This T cell receptor beta chain was observed in a study of OX40 agonist ivuxolimab in advanced cancers. Overall study context: Patients took ivuxolimab, an agonistic anti-OX40 (CD134) antibody. Study-level results: Partly responding patients at 0.1-3.0 mg/kg showed some of the smallest clonal expansion. Average numbers of expanded clones were greater in CD8+ T cells than in CD4+.

Patients with a history of autoimmune disease or on systemic immunosuppression were excluded. Profiling relied on immunoSEQ multiplex PCR, and the TCRdb table lists in-frame clones only, not all of them. This sample has under 70,000 clones; 92% occur once, and the top ten carry roughly 7.5%. A note on this clone: Its antigen is still unknown.

The sequences come from CD4+ or CD8+ T cells sorted from blood, collected in a trial of the OX40 agonist ivuxolimab. The sequence was collected from an adult with an advanced solid tumor such as melanoma, head and neck, liver or kidney cancer.

The CDR3 protein is CASSSRDNQPQHF. The DNA for the CDR3 is TGTGCCAGCAGCTCCCGGGATAATCAGCCCCAGCATTTT. The chain is built from TRBV13 and TRBJ1-5; D is uncertain. Trimming took off 4 bases at V and 4 bases at J, with 8 bases between the two ends. The germline V gene has CDR1 PRHDT and CDR2 FYEKMQ (reference sequence). There are 13 residues in the CDR3. Full variable domain (remainder filled in from reference TRBV13 and TRBJ1-5): AAGVIQSPRHLIKEKRETATLKCYPIPRHDTVYWYQQGPGQDPQFLISFYEKMQSDKGSIPDRFSAQQFSDYHSELNMSSLELGDSALYFCASSSRDNQPQHFGDGTRLSIL.